The 11 T cell receptor beta chains presented below share a single source sample, sequenced in a study of T cell responses to AZD1222 COVID-19 vaccine. Here immunoSEQ multiplex PCR was the method, and the copy in TCRdb shows in-frame clones only, minus some. This sample yields about 150,000 clones, of which about 92% are seen a single time; 2.5% to 4% belongs to the top ten. Sequenced material: peripheral blood, taken 28 days after the second AZD1222 dose. Receptor source: an adult who received the AZD1222 COVID-19 vaccine.

The chain links TRBV12-3 or TRBV12-4 to TRBJ2-7; D gene ambiguous. This CDR3 contains 12 residues. The V end lost 5 bases, the J end lost 4 bases, and 9 bases lay between the germline ends. The CDR3 region is CASSPGFYEQYF. The CDR3 DNA is TGTGCCAGCAGTCCCGGATTTTACGAGCAGTACTTC.

J is TRBJ1-5 and V is TRBV27; 8 bases are a match to TRBD1. The CDR3 totals 15 residues. J lost 3 bases, V lost 5 bases, and 6 bases had no gene match. The germline V gene encodes CDR1 MNHEY and CDR2 SMNVEV (reference sequence). The CDR3, as DNA: TGTGCCAGCAGTCCCAAGGACAGGGACAATCAGCCCCAGCATTTT. Amino acid sequence: CASSPKDRDNQPQHF.

This chain links TRBV5-4 with TRBJ2-7; 8 positions agree with TRBD1. V gave up 0 bases and J gave up 1 base; unmatched junction bases: 18. Per germline, CDR1 SGHNT and CDR2 YYREEE (reference sequence). CDR3 length: 20 amino acids. CDR3 nucleotides: TGTGCCAGCAGCTTGGGGCCCGGGGATTCAGGACAGGGAATATCCTACGAGCAGTACTTC. Protein sequence: CASSLGPGDSGQGISYEQYF.

The chain employs TRBV5-1 and TRBJ1-1, with D perhaps TRBD1 (5 bases). V was trimmed by 4 bases and J by 11 bases, leaving 21 bases between them. The CDR3 is made up of 14 amino acids. The germline V gene has CDR1 SGHRS and CDR2 YFSETQ. In nucleotides, the CDR3 is TGCGCCAGCAGCCTTGGAGGGGACTCAAGGACGGCTTTCTTT. Its translation is CASSLGGDSRTAFF.

Only one count was recorded for this clone. The chain recombines TRBV10-2 with TRBJ2-7, with D possibly TRBD1 on 6 matching bases. The CDR3 spans 13 residues. V lost 8 bases and J 1 base, leaving 12 bases between the germline ends. Germline assignment: CDR1 WSHSY and CDR2 SAAADI. CDR3 coding DNA: TGCGCCAGCCGTGTGGGGGCTTCCTACGAGCAGTACTTC. This gives the protein CASRVGASYEQYF.

This rearrangement joins TRBV5-6 to TRBJ1-1; 7 nucleotides line up with TRBD1. CDR1 and CDR2 from the germline V gene are SGHDT and YYEEEE. The CDR3 contains 14 residues. After removal of 0 bases from V and 7 bases from J, the junction contained 6 bases not matched to a gene. Here the CDR3 DNA reads TGTGCCAGCAGCTTGGCAGGGGGAGTAAGTGAAGCTTTCTTT. It encodes CASSLAGGVSEAFF.

The J gene is TRBJ2-2, the V gene TRBV4-1; tentatively, D is TRBD1 (6 bases). Deletions cut 6 bases from V and 6 bases from J, with 20 bases between. Germline V gene sequence: CDR1 MGHRA, CDR2 YSYEKL. The CDR3 consists of 16 residues. This chain's CDR3 is CASRPNRDTGPGELFF. The CDR3 DNA follows: TGCGCCAGCAGACCCAACCGGGACACAGGGCCCGGGGAGCTGTTTTTT.

The chain uses TRBV9 and TRBJ2-1, with 10 positions matching TRBD2. CDR3 length equals 15 residues. The J segment lost 4 bases and the V segment lost 3 bases, leaving 4 bases of the junction unmatched. Germline values: CDR1 SGDLS, CDR2 YYNGEE. This CDR3 is CASSDSGRLYNEQFF. For the CDR3, the DNA is TGTGCCAGCAGCGATAGCGGGAGGCTTTACAATGAGCAGTTCTTC.

V is TRBV7-9 and J is TRBJ1-2; 7 nucleotides align to TRBD1. The CDR3 has 16 residues. CDR1 SEHNR and CDR2 FQNEAQ come from the germline V gene (reference sequence). The trim removed 1 base at V and 1 base at J, leaving 6 bases unmatched. The CDR3 protein is CASSLEGQKINYGYTF. CDR3 nucleotides: TGTGCCAGCAGCTTAGAGGGACAGAAGATTAACTATGGCTACACCTTC.

The CDR3 DNA reads TGTGCCAGCTCACCGTTTGCCTTAGCGGGAGGAAGGGAGACCGGGGAGCTGTTTTTT. Encoded protein: CASSPFALAGGRETGELFF. The gene calls are TRBV18 and TRBJ2-2; the match to TRBD2 covers 10 bases. CDR3 length: 19 amino acids. Germline CDR1 reads KGHSH; CDR2 reads LQKENI. The junction had 15 bases not matched to a gene; V was cut back by 3 bases and J by 5 bases.

The CDR3 DNA sequence: TGTGCCAGCAGTTTTTGGGGATCCTATGGCTACACCTTC. It yields the protein CASSFWGSYGYTF. The rearrangement uses TRBV12-3 or TRBV12-4 and TRBJ1-2; D gene unclear. The CDR3 has 13 residues. Trimming removed 3 bases at V and 4 bases at J, with 9 bases between.